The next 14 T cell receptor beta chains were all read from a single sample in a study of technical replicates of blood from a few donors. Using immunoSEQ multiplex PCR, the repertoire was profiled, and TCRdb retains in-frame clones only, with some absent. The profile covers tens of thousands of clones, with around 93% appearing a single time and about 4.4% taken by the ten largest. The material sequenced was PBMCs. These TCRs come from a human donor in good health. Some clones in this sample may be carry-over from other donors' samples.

In DNA, the CDR3 is TGTGCCAGCAGCTTAACTAGCGGGGGGTGGGAGACCCAGTACTTC. Translated, it gives CASSLTSGGWETQYF. The chain uses TRBV7-2 and TRBJ2-5, with 12 bases matching TRBD2. With V trimmed by 2 bases and J by 5 bases, 3 bases remained unmatched. Germline V gene data show CDR1 as SGHTA and CDR2 as FQGNSA. This CDR3 is built from 15 residues. Variable domain in full (rest from reference TRBV7-2 and TRBJ2-5): GAGVSQSPSNKVTEKGKDVELRCDPISGHTALYWYRQSLGQGLEFLIYFQGNSAPDKSGLPSDRFSAERTGGSVSTLTIQRTQQEDSAVYLCASSLTSGGWETQYFGPGTRLLVL.

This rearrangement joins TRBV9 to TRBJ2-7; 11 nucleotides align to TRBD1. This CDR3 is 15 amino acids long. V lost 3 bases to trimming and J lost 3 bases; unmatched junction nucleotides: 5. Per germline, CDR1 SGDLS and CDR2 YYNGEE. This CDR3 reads CASSATGTGGYEQYF. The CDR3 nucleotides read TGTGCCAGCAGCGCTACCGGGACAGGGGGCTACGAGCAGTACTTC.

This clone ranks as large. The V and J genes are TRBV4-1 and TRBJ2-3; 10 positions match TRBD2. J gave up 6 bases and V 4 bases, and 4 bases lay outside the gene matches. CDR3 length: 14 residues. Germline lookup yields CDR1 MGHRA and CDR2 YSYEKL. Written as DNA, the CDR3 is TGCGCCAGCAGCCCGCTAGCGGGGGAGGATACGCAGTATTTT. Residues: CASSPLAGEDTQYF.

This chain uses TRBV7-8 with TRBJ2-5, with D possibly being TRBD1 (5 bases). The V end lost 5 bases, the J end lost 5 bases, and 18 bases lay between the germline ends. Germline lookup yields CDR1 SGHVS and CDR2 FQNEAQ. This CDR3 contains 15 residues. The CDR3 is CASSPPARGSETQYF. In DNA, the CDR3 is TGTGCCAGCAGCCCCCCCGCTAGGGGATCGGAGACCCAGTACTTC.

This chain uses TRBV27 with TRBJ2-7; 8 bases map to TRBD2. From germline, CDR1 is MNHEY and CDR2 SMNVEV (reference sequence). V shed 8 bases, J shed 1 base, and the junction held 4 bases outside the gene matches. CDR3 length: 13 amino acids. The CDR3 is CASRSGTSYEQYF. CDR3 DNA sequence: TGTGCCAGCCGTAGCGGGACGTCCTACGAGCAGTACTTC.

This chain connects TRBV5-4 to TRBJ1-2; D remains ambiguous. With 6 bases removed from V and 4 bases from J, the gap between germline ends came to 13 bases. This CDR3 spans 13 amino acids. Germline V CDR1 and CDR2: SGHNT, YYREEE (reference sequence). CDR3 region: CASTSGEGYGYTF. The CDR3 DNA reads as TGTGCCAGCACCTCAGGCGAGGGCTATGGCTACACCTTC.

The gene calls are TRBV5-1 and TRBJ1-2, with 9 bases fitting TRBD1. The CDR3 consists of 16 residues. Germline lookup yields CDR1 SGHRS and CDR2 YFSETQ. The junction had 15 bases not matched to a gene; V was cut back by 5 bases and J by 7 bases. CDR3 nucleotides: TGCGCCAGCAGGATCGATACAGGGGGCGCAAGGGGTGGCTACACCTTC. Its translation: CASRIDTGGARGGYTF.

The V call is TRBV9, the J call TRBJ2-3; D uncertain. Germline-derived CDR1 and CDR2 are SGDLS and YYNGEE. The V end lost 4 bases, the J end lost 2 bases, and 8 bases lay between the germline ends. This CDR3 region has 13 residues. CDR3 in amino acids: CASSSIPTDTQYF. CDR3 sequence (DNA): TGTGCCAGCAGCTCCATCCCCACAGATACGCAGTATTTT.

CDR3 bases: TGTGCCAGTAGTCCTAGGGAGGGCGCAGATACGCAGTATTTT. Residues: CASSPREGADTQYF. V usage is TRBV19 and J usage is TRBJ2-3; 7 nucleotides agree with TRBD2. Germline CDR1 is LNHDA and CDR2 is SQIVND (reference sequence). This CDR3 is built from 14 residues. V lost 5 bases, J lost 4 bases, and 6 bases stayed unmatched.

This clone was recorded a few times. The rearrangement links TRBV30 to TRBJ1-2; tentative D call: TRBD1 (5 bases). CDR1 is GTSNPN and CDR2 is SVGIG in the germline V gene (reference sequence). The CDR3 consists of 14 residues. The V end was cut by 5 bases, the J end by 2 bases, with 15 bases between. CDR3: CAWVKGSGNYGYTF. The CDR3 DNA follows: TGTGCCTGGGTTAAGGGGTCAGGGAACTATGGCTACACCTTC.

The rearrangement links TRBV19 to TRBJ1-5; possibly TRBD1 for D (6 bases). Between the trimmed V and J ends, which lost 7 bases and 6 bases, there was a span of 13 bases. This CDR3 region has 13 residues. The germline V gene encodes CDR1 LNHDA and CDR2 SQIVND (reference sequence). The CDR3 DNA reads TGTGCCAGTATACAGGGACCGGGTCAGCCCCAGCATTTT. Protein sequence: CASIQGPGQPQHF.

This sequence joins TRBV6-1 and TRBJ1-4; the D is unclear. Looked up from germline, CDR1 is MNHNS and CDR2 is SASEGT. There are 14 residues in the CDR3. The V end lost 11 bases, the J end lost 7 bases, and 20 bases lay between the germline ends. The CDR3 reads CAARTHEGGEKLFF. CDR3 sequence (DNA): TGTGCCGCACGAACCCACGAGGGAGGTGAAAAACTGTTTTTT.

The CDR3 coding sequence is TGTGCCAGCAGCCCTTCCCACGAGCAGTACTTC. As protein: CASSPSHEQYF. The genes are TRBV7-2 and TRBJ2-7; D remains ambiguous. Germline V gene lookup returns CDR1 SGHTA and CDR2 FQGNSA. CDR3 size: 11 residues. V lost 5 bases and J 5 bases, leaving 7 bases between the germline ends.

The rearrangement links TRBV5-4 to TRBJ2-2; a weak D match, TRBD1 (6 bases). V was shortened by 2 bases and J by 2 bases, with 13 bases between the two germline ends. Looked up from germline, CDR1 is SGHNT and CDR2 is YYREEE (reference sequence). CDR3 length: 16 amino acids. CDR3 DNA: TGTGCCAGCAGCTTCGGGTTAGGGACAAACACCGGGGAGCTGTTTTTT. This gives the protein CASSFGLGTNTGELFF.